This TCR beta chain stems from a study of blood T cell repertoires in COVID-19. Study background: Spain, Italy and the United States supplied samples that represented acute and convalescent COVID-19. Nucleic acid was either cDNA or gDNA, and it came from T cells, B-cell-depleted T cells, or PBMCs.

The CDR3 has 16 residues. Germline V gene lookup returns CDR1 SGHRS and CDR2 YFSETQ. Trimming left V 3 bases short and J 3 bases short, with 19 bases between. Data came from immunoSEQ multiplex PCR; TCRdb stores just in-frame clones and leaves some out. The sample has about 440,000 clones; approximately 90% are singletons. The TCR sequence derives from a woman aged 18-29 years with acute COVID-19. The source material was PBMCs or T cells enriched from blood (not recorded which). V usage is TRBV5-1 and J usage is TRBJ2-7; a possible D gene is TRBD2 (6 bases). CDR3 amino acids: CASSWRDDHSYYEQYF. The CDR3 DNA reads TGCGCCAGCAGCTGGAGGGACGACCATAGCTACTACGAGCAGTACTTC.